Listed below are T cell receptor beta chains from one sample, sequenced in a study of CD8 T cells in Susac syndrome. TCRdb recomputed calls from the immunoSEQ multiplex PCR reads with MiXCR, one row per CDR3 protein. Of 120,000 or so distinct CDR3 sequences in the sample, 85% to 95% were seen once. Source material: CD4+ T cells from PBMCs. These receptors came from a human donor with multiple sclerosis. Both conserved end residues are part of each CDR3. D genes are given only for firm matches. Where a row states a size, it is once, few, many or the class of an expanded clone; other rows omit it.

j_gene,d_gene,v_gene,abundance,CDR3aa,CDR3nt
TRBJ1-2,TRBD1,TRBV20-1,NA,CSATKGEGAGYGYTF,TGCAGTGCTACCAAAGGGGAGGGGGCTGGCTATGGCTACACCTTC
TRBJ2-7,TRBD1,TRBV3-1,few,CASSPGEGAREQYF,TGTGCCAGCAGCCCCGGAGAGGGGGCGAGAGAGCAGTACTTC
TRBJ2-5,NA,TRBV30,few,CAFNNRYF,TGTGCCTTTAACAACCGCTACTTC
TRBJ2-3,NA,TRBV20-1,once,CSAVGLLSTDTQYF,TGCAGTGCTGTCGGACTCTTGAGCACAGATACGCAGTATTTT
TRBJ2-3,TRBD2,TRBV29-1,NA,CSGGDYTDTQYF,TGCAGCGGGGGGGACTACACAGATACGCAGTATTTT
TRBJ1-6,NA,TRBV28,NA,CASSLRSSPLHF,TGTGCCAGCAGTTTAAGGAGTTCACCCCTCCACTTT
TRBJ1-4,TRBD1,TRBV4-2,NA,CASSPRPQGQGDKLFF,TGTGCCAGCAGCCCCAGGCCGCAGGGACAGGGAGATAAACTGTTTTTT
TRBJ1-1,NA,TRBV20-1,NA,CRGSRQLNTEAFF,TGCAGAGGATCTCGACAGTTAAACACTGAAGCTTTCTTT
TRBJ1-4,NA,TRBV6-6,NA,CASSYDGEKLFF,TGTGCCAGCAGTTACGACGGGGAAAAACTGTTTTTT
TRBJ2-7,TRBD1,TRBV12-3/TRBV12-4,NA,CASSIQGTGLYEQYF,TGTGCCAGCAGTATCCAGGGGACAGGGCTCTACGAGCAGTACTTC
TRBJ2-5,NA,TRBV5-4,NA,CASSLADETQYF,TGTGCCAGCAGCTTGGCCGATGAGACCCAGTACTTC
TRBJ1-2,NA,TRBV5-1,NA,CASSPRGENYGYTF,TGCGCCAGCAGCCCCCGGGGGGAGAACTATGGCTACACCTTC
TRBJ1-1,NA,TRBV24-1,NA,CATSFRGRPPTGNTEAFF,TGTGCCACCAGTTTCCGGGGGCGGCCCCCCACGGGGAACACTGAAGCTTTCTTT
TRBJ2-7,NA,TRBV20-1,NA,CSAQTVDEQYF,TGCAGTGCCCAAACGGTTGATGAGCAGTACTTC
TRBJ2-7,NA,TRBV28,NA,CASRSNRDGISEQYF,TGTGCCAGCAGGTCGAACCGGGACGGGATATCCGAGCAGTACTTC
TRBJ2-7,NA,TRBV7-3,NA,CASSSDPRHEQYF,TGTGCCAGCAGCTCGGACCCACGGCACGAGCAGTACTTC